This T cell receptor (beta chain) was captured in a study of T-cell reconstitution after alpha-beta-depleted transplantation in children. General study findings and limits: A year post-transplant, T-cell counts and diversity derived mostly from newly produced T cells. The study traced high day-60 TCRbeta diversity in some patients to surviving recipient T cells and thymic progenitors. Several hundred expanded graft clones reportedly were the source of alpha-beta T cells about two months after transplant.

As it was prepared, the TCRbeta library received unique molecular identifiers. TCRdb reanalysed the PCR reads using MiXCR and keeps one entry per CDR3 protein. The data show some 440,000 distinct CDR3 sequences, around 15% seen once. There are 15 residues in the CDR3. V lost 0 bases and J lost 1, with 7 bases in between. CDR1 is WSHSY, CDR2 SAAADI, per germline. This clonotype came up a few times. Its antigen is undetermined. This sequence was found in a boy younger than two who had a stem cell transplant for Wiskott-Aldrich syndrome, so the T cells may come from the graft donor. Sequenced here: PBMCs, mostly from graft donor cells, sampled 360 days after TCRalphabeta/CD19-depleted stem cell transplant. The chain recombines TRBV10-2 with TRBJ1-3; D remains unclear. This CDR3 reads CASSESWGSGNTIYF. The CDR3 bases are TGCGCCAGCAGTGAGTCATGGGGATCTGGAAACACCATATATTTT.